A single sample gave rise to the 25 T cell receptor beta chains below, sequenced in a study of blood T cells in healthy people across ages. A second roughly 6 to 11 cycle PCR used barcoded and J-beta primers. TCRdb re-analysed the 5' RACE reads in MiXCR, keeping a single row per CDR3 protein. The table records 850,000 to 1,000,000 distinct CDR3 sequences, around 54% of them present only once. The sample was blood. The receptor source for this set is a woman in her sixties in good health.

This chain links TRBV15 with TRBJ2-3; 10 bases are shared with TRBD2. This CDR3 comprises 15 residues. CDR1 LNHNV and CDR2 YYDKDF come from the germline V gene (reference sequence). The V gene end was trimmed by 7 bases and the J gene end by 3 bases; junction bases not matched to a gene: 7. The CDR3 here is CATTRVAGGTDTQYF. The CDR3 DNA is TGTGCCACCACCCGGGTAGCGGGAGGAACAGATACGCAGTATTTT.

The chain carries TRBV20-1 and TRBJ2-5; D tentatively reads TRBD1 or TRBD2 (5 bases each). This CDR3 has 14 residues. The V gene lost 6 bases and the J gene lost 1 base, with 15 bases spanning the gap. Per germline, CDR1 DFQATT and CDR2 SNEGSKA (reference sequence). The CDR3 region is CSASQGVGQETQYF. CDR3 DNA: TGCAGTGCGAGCCAGGGAGTGGGCCAAGAGACCCAGTACTTC.

V gene TRBV12-3 or TRBV12-4 combines with J gene TRBJ2-7, with 7 nucleotides matching TRBD1. This CDR3 is 15 amino acids long. Losses at the gene ends were 6 bases for V and 0 bases for J; bases not matched to a gene: 8. This CDR3 is CASRAGGDSSYEQYF. The CDR3 nucleotides are TGTGCCAGCAGGGCCGGTGGGGACAGCTCCTACGAGCAGTACTTC.

This clonotype was seen more than once but under ten times. The chain has TRBV6-4 and TRBJ1-2; D is ambiguous. The CDR3 is made up of 11 amino acids. Germline CDR1 and CDR2: MRHNA and SNTAGT. Trimming cost V 2 bases and J 5 bases, with 3 bases left between them. As DNA, the CDR3 is TGTGCCAGCAGTGACATATATGGCTACACCTTC. Its translation is CASSDIYGYTF.

This rearrangement joins TRBV7-9 to TRBJ2-4, with 12 bases lining up with TRBD1. CDR1 SEHNR and CDR2 FQNEAQ come from the germline V gene (reference sequence). The CDR3 length is 13 residues. Unmatched junction bases numbered 5, after V lost 2 bases and J lost 15 bases. The DNA for the CDR3 is TGTGCCAGCAGCTTAAAGGGACAGGGGGCGTGGTACTTC. It yields the protein CASSLKGQGAWYF.

The chain has TRBV7-2 and TRBJ2-1, with 9 bases identical to TRBD2. In germline, CDR1 is SGHTA, CDR2 FQGNSA. V shed 5 bases, J shed 7 bases, and the junction held 12 bases outside the gene matches. CDR3 length equals 16 residues. The DNA for the CDR3 is TGTGCCAGCAGCGTGAAAGCGGGAGGCCGGAGAAATGAGCAGTTCTTC. As protein: CASSVKAGGRRNEQFF.

The sample holds a few counts of this clonotype. The chain is built from TRBV18 and TRBJ1-2, with no clear D. CDR1 KGHSH and CDR2 LQKENI come from the germline V gene. The ends were cut back, 3 bases at V and 3 bases at J, with 8 bases in the middle. The CDR3 sequence is 13 residues long. In nucleotides, the CDR3 is TGTGCCAGCTCACCCGGTGGGGACTATGGCTACACCTTC. Amino acid sequence: CASSPGGDYGYTF.

The chain recombines TRBV6-6 with TRBJ2-7, with 7 positions matching TRBD2. The CDR3 has 13 residues. V gave up 8 bases and J gave up 2 bases; unmatched junction bases: 6. From germline, CDR1 is MNHNY and CDR2 SVGAGI (reference sequence). CDR3 in amino acids: CASLPAGTYEQYF. The DNA for the CDR3 is TGTGCCAGCCTCCCAGCGGGGACCTACGAGCAGTACTTC.

Points on this clonotype: One junction end does not reproduce the germline sequence, and a read error may be involved. This rearrangement joins TRBV14 to TRBJ2-7, with D hard to call. The V gene's germline CDR1 is SGHDN and CDR2 FVKESK. CDR3 length equals 17 residues. CDR3: CASSRQRGKFSSYEQYF. In nucleotides, the CDR3 is TGTGCCAGCAGCCGCCAACGTGGGAAATTCAGCTCCTACGAGCAGTACTTT.

J is TRBJ2-1 and V is TRBV7-2; TRBD1 might be the D (5 bases). CDR1 is SGHTA, CDR2 FQGNSA, per germline. CDR3 length equals 14 residues. V dropped 5 bases and J dropped 9 bases, with 17 bases sitting between them. CDR3 DNA sequence: TGTGCCAGCAGCAAAATGACAGTACTCGGTGAGCAGTTCTTC. Protein product: CASSKMTVLGEQFF.

With regard to this clonotype: A junction end diverges from the germline sequence, so it may reflect a read error. The V call is TRBV20-1, the J call TRBJ1-5; no clear D. This CDR3 contains 10 residues. CDR1 DFQATT and CDR2 SNEGSKA come from the germline V gene (reference sequence). CDR3 nucleotides: TGCAGTGCTAGCTATCAGCCCCAGCATTTT. Translating it yields CSASYQPQHF.

This clonotype occurred a few times. The chain carries TRBV4-1 and TRBJ1-2; 7 bases map to TRBD1. The CDR3 covers 16 residues. The V gene's germline CDR1 is MGHRA and CDR2 YSYEKL. Trimming cost V 0 bases and J 6 bases; bases outside gene matches: 10. Written as DNA, the CDR3 is TGCGCCAGCAGCCAAGATGGGGCAGGGGGAAAGGATGGCTACACCTTC. Translated, it gives CASSQDGAGGKDGYTF.

Note on this clonotype: An end of the junction does not agree with germline; a read error may underlie this. The genes are TRBV7-2 and TRBJ1-2, with no clear D. Germline lookup yields CDR1 SGHTA and CDR2 FQGNSA. The CDR3 runs to 14 residues. The CDR3, as DNA: TGTGCCAGCAGTTTAGAGTTCGGAAACTATGGCTACACCTTC. It codes for CASSLEFGNYGYTF.

In the case of this clonotype: This may stem from a read error, because a much larger clone lies one nucleotide away. The chain recombines TRBV11-2 with TRBJ2-5; 7 nucleotides line up with TRBD1. The CDR3 has 15 amino acids. V lost 7 bases and J lost 5; bases outside the gene matches: 13. The germline V gene encodes CDR1 SGHAT and CDR2 FQNNGV. This CDR3 reads CASNQTRQGRETQYF. CDR3 coding DNA: TGTGCCAGCAACCAGACACGACAGGGTAGGGAGACCCAGTACTTC.

This clonotype has only a few counts. V is TRBV29-1 and J is TRBJ2-5; D is ambiguous. CDR3 length: 13 amino acids. CDR1 and CDR2 (germline): SQVTM, ANQGSEA. V was shortened by 4 bases and J by 5 bases, with 14 bases between the two germline ends. Here the CDR3 reads CSVARVVEETQYF. CDR3 DNA: TGCAGCGTTGCCCGAGTTGTCGAGGAGACCCAGTACTTC. Full variable domain (outside the CDR3, taken from reference TRBV29-1 and TRBJ2-5): SAVISQKPSRDICQRGTSLTIQCQVDSQVTMMFWYRQQPGQSLTLIATANQGSEATYESGFVIDKFPISRPNLTFSTLTVSNMSPEDSSIYLCSVARVVEETQYFGPGTRLLVL.

J is TRBJ2-1 and V is TRBV12-3 or TRBV12-4, with 8 bases fitting TRBD2. Trimming took 8 bases from V and 4 from J; bases not matched to a gene: 1. The CDR3 is 12 residues long. CDR3 amino acids: CASCGGYNEQFF. The CDR3, as DNA: TGTGCCAGCTGCGGGGGGTACAATGAGCAGTTCTTC.

The chain carries TRBV3-1 and TRBJ2-6; D call uncertain. Germline assignment: CDR1 LGHDT and CDR2 YNNKEL (reference sequence). The V end was cut by 1 base, the J end by 4 bases, with 17 bases between. The CDR3 totals 18 residues. The CDR3 spells CASSQAPGEVSGANVLTF. The CDR3 region has the DNA TGTGCCAGCAGCCAAGCCCCGGGTGAAGTCTCCGGGGCCAACGTCCTGACTTTC.

J is TRBJ2-7 and V is TRBV28; D is possibly TRBD1 or TRBD2 (5 bases each). Germline CDR1 and CDR2: MDHEN and SYDVKM. The CDR3 is 15 residues long. The V end lost 5 bases, the J end lost 4 bases, and 18 bases lay between the germline ends. The CDR3 spells CASSRPGQGRYEQYF. DNA for the CDR3: TGTGCCAGCAGTCGACCGGGGCAGGGTAGGTACGAGCAGTACTTC.

The gene calls are TRBV7-9 and TRBJ2-7; D gene uncertain. This CDR3 is 11 amino acids long. The ends were cut back, 5 bases at V and 6 bases at J, with 8 bases in the middle. From germline, CDR1 is SEHNR and CDR2 FQNEAQ (reference sequence). The CDR3 DNA reads as TGTGCCAGCAGCGGGGTTTCCGAGCAGTACTTC. It is translated as CASSGVSEQYF.

The genes are TRBV5-1 and TRBJ2-3; tentatively, D is TRBD2 (6 bases). The CDR3 is made up of 12 amino acids. The germline V gene has CDR1 SGHRS and CDR2 YFSETQ. Trimming pared 4 bases from V and 6 bases from J, leaving 9 bases between. Here the CDR3 DNA reads TGCGCCAGCAGCCGGGACTGGGATACGCAGTATTTT. This gives the protein CASSRDWDTQYF. Filled out from reference TRBV5-1 and TRBJ2-3, the complete variable domain reads KAGVTQTPRYLIKTRGQQVTLSCSPISGHRSVSWYQQTPGQGLQFLFEYFSETQRNKGNFPGRFSGRQFSNSRSEMNVSTLELGDSALYLCASSRDWDTQYFGPGTRLTVL.

This clonotype was counted between two and nine times. This sequence joins TRBV7-8 and TRBJ2-7; D tentatively fits TRBD1 or TRBD2 (5 bases each). The CDR3 runs to 14 residues. V was cut by 7 bases and J by 2 bases, with 15 bases left in between. The germline V gene has CDR1 SGHVS and CDR2 FQNEAQ. CDR3 residues: CASIPKGTPYEQYF. The CDR3 bases are TGTGCCAGCATCCCCAAAGGGACGCCCTACGAGCAGTACTTC.

The chain joins TRBV20-1 to TRBJ1-5; a possible D gene is TRBD1 (5 bases). The CDR3 is 13 residues long. Germline V lookup: CDR1 DFQATT, CDR2 SNEGSKA (reference sequence). V was shortened by 3 bases and J by 2 bases, with 8 bases between the two germline ends. CDR3 sequence: CSARRGGNQPQHF. CDR3 DNA: TGCAGTGCTAGGAGGGGAGGCAATCAGCCCCAGCATTTT.

V usage is TRBV5-1 and J usage is TRBJ1-4; no clear D gene. CDR1 SGHRS and CDR2 YFSETQ come from the germline V gene. There are 13 residues in the CDR3. V lost 3 bases to trimming and J lost 8 bases, with 11 bases between them. The CDR3 nucleotides are TGCGCCAGCAGCTGGAGCCCAGAGGAAAAACTGTTTTTT. As protein: CASSWSPEEKLFF.

This clonotype was seen a handful of times. One end of the junction varies from germline; a read error may be responsible. This sequence joins TRBV6-1 and TRBJ2-1; 9 positions match TRBD1. This CDR3 has 17 amino acids. The V gene's germline CDR1 is MNHNS and CDR2 SASEGT. The DNA of the CDR3 is TGTGCCAGCAGAAAGGGACAGGGTAAAAGCTCCTACACTGAGCAGTTCTTC. It codes for CASRKGQGKSSYTEQFF.

The rearrangement joins TRBV12-3 or TRBV12-4 to TRBJ2-3; 7 bases fit TRBD2. The CDR3 sequence is 13 residues long. With 7 bases clipped from V and 14 bases from J, the junction kept 15 bases outside the gene matches. In DNA, the CDR3 is TGTGCCAGCAATCGCATCGGCGGGAGTCTTGCGTATTTT. Translating it yields CASNRIGGSLAYF.